Shown below are 3 T cell receptor beta chains from a single sample sequenced in a study of T cell changes during pregnancy in multiple sclerosis. Clones were read by immunoSEQ multiplex PCR, and TCRdb kept only the in-frame ones, dropping some. This sample has 45,000 or so clones, with about 91% found just once. Sequencing used CD8+ T cells from peripheral blood mononuclear cells, obtained in the second trimester of pregnancy. These receptors were taken from a female donor with multiple sclerosis, enrolled in a pregnancy study.

The V call is TRBV7-3, the J call TRBJ2-7; TRBD1 is a possible D gene (5 bases). Germline CDR1 and CDR2: SGHTA and FQGTGA. The CDR3 consists of 14 residues. V was pared by 2 bases and J by 4 bases, with 12 bases between. The chain's CDR3 is CASSLFSGPYEQYF. Written as DNA, the CDR3 is TGTGCCAGCAGCTTATTTTCAGGGCCATACGAGCAGTACTTC.

This clone turned up a few times. The chain combines TRBV27 with TRBJ1-2; the match to TRBD1 covers 7 bases. The CDR3 covers 13 residues. Germline V gene lookup returns CDR1 MNHEY and CDR2 SMNVEV (reference sequence). Trimming cost V 8 bases and J 4 bases; bases outside gene matches: 7. The CDR3 is CASQQGLGYGYTF. CDR3 nucleotides: TGTGCCAGCCAACAGGGGTTGGGCTATGGCTACACCTTC.

This clone was counted a single time. The V gene is TRBV19, the J gene TRBJ1-2, with 8 positions matching TRBD1. V lost 3 bases, J lost 5 bases, and 5 bases stayed unmatched. The CDR3 spans 14 residues. CDR1 and CDR2 from the germline V gene are LNHDA and SQIVND (reference sequence). The CDR3 DNA follows: TGTGCCAGTAGTATTTGGACAGGGCCTTATGGCTACACCTTC. Protein product: CASSIWTGPYGYTF.